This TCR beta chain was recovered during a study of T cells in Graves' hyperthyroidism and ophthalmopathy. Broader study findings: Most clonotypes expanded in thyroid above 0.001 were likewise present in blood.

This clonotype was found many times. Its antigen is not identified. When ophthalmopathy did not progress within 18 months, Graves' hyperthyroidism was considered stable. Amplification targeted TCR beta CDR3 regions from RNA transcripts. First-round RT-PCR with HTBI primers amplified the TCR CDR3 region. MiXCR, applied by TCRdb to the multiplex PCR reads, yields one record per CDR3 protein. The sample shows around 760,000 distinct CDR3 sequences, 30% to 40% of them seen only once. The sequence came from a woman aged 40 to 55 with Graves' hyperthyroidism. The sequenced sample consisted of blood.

The CDR3 protein is CATSSGFIRETQYF. CDR3 sequence (DNA): TGTGCCACCAGCTCGGGATTCATCAGGGAGACCCAGTACTTC. The chain employs TRBV24-1 and TRBJ2-5; a weak D match, TRBD2 (5 bases). V was clipped by 7 bases and J by 5 bases, with 16 bases between them. Germline loops: CDR1 KGHDR, CDR2 SFDVKD. This CDR3 is 14 amino acids long.